The 25 T cell receptor beta chains listed next were all sequenced from one sample in a study of PD-1 blockade in classical Hodgkin lymphoma. The table came from immunoSEQ multiplex PCR; TCRdb's copy has only in-frame clones and leaves some out. In the table there are 10,000 to 15,000 clones, 79% of which are singletons. Autologous stem cell transplantation was followed by relapse in every patient, and brentuximab vedotin exposure varied. Purification of CD4+ T cells from thawed PBMCs was achieved by magnetic negative selection. The specimen comprised CD4+ T cells from blood, sampled at baseline. These receptors were taken from a human donor with classical Hodgkin lymphoma.

The chain links TRBV5-1 to TRBJ2-2; 10 bases fit TRBD1. Germline assignment: CDR1 SGHRS and CDR2 YFSETQ. Trimming removed 4 bases from V and 4 bases from J; junction bases left unmatched: 10. The CDR3 sequence is 17 residues long. The CDR3 DNA reads as TGCGCCAGCAGCAGAGGTTCCGGGACAGGGGCCACCGGGGAGCTGTTTTTT. As protein: CASSRGSGTGATGELFF.

V is TRBV6-5 and J is TRBJ2-7; D might be TRBD1 (5 bases). Trimming pared 2 bases from V and 6 bases from J, leaving 14 bases between. The CDR3 is 14 amino acids. The germline gives CDR1 MNHEY, CDR2 SVGAGI. Here the CDR3 reads CASSYVSAGPEQYF. In nucleotides, the CDR3 is TGTGCCAGCAGTTACGTGTCTGCAGGGCCCGAGCAGTACTTC.

The chain combines TRBV2 with TRBJ1-5; TRBD1 matches at 7 bases. There are 16 residues in the CDR3. V gave up 4 bases and J gave up 2 bases; unmatched junction bases: 8. CDR1 and CDR2 (germline): SNHLY, FYNNEI. As DNA, the CDR3 is TGTGCCAGCAGTGGACACAGGGGAGTGGGCAATCAGCCCCAGCATTTT. Amino acids: CASSGHRGVGNQPQHF.

This clone was seen just once. The chain has TRBV19 and TRBJ1-1, with unresolved D. With 0 bases removed from V and 4 bases from J, the gap between germline ends came to 15 bases. This CDR3 has 16 residues. Germline V gives CDR1 LNHDA, CDR2 SQIVND (reference sequence). In DNA form, the CDR3 reads TGTGCCAGTAGTATAGATCTATTGGGGAGGAGCACTGAAGCTTTCTTT. It encodes CASSIDLLGRSTEAFF.

The rearrangement joins TRBV7-9 to TRBJ1-1, with D possibly being TRBD1 (5 bases). Germline assignment: CDR1 SEHNR and CDR2 FQNEAQ (reference sequence). Trimming removed 6 bases at V and 1 base at J, with 12 bases between. CDR3 length equals 14 residues. CDR3 DNA sequence: TGTGCCAGCAGGGGGCAGGTGTCGAACACTGAAGCTTTCTTT. It codes for CASRGQVSNTEAFF.

This chain connects TRBV7-6 to TRBJ2-7; 8 bases are shared with TRBD1. The junction had 14 bases not matched to a gene; V was cut back by 5 bases and J by 2 bases. Germline lookup yields CDR1 SGHVS and CDR2 FNYEAQ. The CDR3 covers 17 residues. DNA of the CDR3: TGTGCCAGCAGCCCAGGGAGGCCGGGACAGGCCACCTACGAGCAGTACTTC. Translating it yields CASSPGRPGQATYEQYF.

The V gene is TRBV7-2, the J gene TRBJ1-2; TRBD1 is a possible D gene (6 bases). The V end lost 5 bases, the J end lost 1 base, and 11 bases lay between the germline ends. CDR1 and CDR2 from the germline V gene are SGHTA and FQGNSA. The CDR3 totals 14 residues. The CDR3 DNA reads as TGTGCCAGCAGCCTAAGGGGGTTTAACTATGGCTACACCTTC. It specifies CASSLRGFNYGYTF.

The gene calls are TRBV29-1 and TRBJ1-1; tentatively, D is TRBD1 (5 bases). The germline V gene encodes CDR1 SQVTM and CDR2 ANQGSEA. Trimming took 4 bases from V and 0 from J, leaving 9 bases between them. This CDR3 contains 13 residues. The CDR3 protein is CSVGGTLNTEAFF. The CDR3 nucleotides read TGCAGCGTTGGGGGGACCCTGAACACTGAAGCTTTCTTT.

The J gene is TRBJ1-4, the V gene TRBV10-3; TRBD1 matches at 11 bases. The germline CDR1 and CDR2 sequences are ENHRY and SYGVKD. This CDR3 is 16 amino acids long. Unmatched junction bases numbered 6, after V lost 2 bases and J lost 7 bases. CDR3 region: CAISEPRGQGVEKLFF. DNA for the CDR3: TGTGCCATCAGTGAGCCCCGGGGACAGGGGGTTGAAAAACTGTTTTTT.

The table lists this clone with a count of one. The chain combines TRBV6-5 with TRBJ1-1, with TRBD1 identical over 7 bases. V shed 6 bases, J shed 1 base, and the junction held 8 bases outside the gene matches. The CDR3 loop spans 15 amino acids. The germline gives CDR1 MNHEY, CDR2 SVGAGI. The CDR3 DNA sequence: TGTGCCAGCAGCCTGACAGGGCGTGGGAACACTGAAGCTTTCTTT. Translated, it gives CASSLTGRGNTEAFF.

The V and J genes are TRBV15 and TRBJ1-1, with D hard to call. This CDR3 has 14 residues. Germline assignment: CDR1 LNHNV and CDR2 YYDKDF (reference sequence). The V end lost 4 bases, the J end lost 5 bases, and 14 bases lay between the germline ends. The CDR3 nucleotides read TGTGCCACCAGCATAGAGGTTCGGTGGACTGAAGCTTTCTTT. This translates into CATSIEVRWTEAFF.

Comment on this clone: Compared with germline, one end of the junction differs, possibly owing to a read error. Other DNA sequences within the sample encode an identical CDR3. The chain is built from TRBV7-2 and TRBJ2-7, with 7 bases fitting TRBD1. The CDR3 is 15 amino acids. Germline values: CDR1 SGHTA, CDR2 FQGNSA. The CDR3 protein is CASSRDSRTFHEQYF. The CDR3 region has the DNA TGCGCCAGCAGCCGGGACAGCCGGACGTTCCACGAGCAGTACTTC.

This clone has more than one count but fewer than ten. The genes are TRBV28 and TRBJ1-1; D is possibly TRBD1 (5 bases). The germline V gene encodes CDR1 MDHEN and CDR2 SYDVKM. V was shortened by 0 bases and J by 4 bases, with 12 bases between the two germline ends. CDR3 length: 15 residues. CDR3 loop: CASSLWSGRGTEAFF. In DNA, the CDR3 is TGTGCCAGCAGTTTATGGAGTGGTAGGGGCACTGAAGCTTTCTTT.

V usage is TRBV7-3 and J usage is TRBJ1-1; D gene uncertain. Trimming cost V 5 bases and J 1 base, with 8 bases left between them. The germline V gene has CDR1 SGHTA and CDR2 FQGTGA. The length of the CDR3 is 13 residues. The DNA for the CDR3 is TGTGCCAGCAGCCTCTTCAAGAACACTGAAGCTTTCTTT. Residues: CASSLFKNTEAFF.

This clone appeared once. The chain has TRBV7-2 and TRBJ1-5; D is perhaps TRBD1 (5 bases). V was shortened by 2 bases and J by 6 bases, with 17 bases between the two germline ends. Germline lookup yields CDR1 SGHTA and CDR2 FQGNSA. The length of the CDR3 is 16 residues. As DNA, the CDR3 is TGTGCCAGCAGCTTAATCGGGCGGGGGGTCGGTCAGCCCCAGCATTTT. It yields the protein CASSLIGRGVGQPQHF.

This rearrangement joins TRBV6-6 to TRBJ1-4; 10 nucleotides line up with TRBD1. Trimming cost V 6 bases and J 8 bases; bases outside gene matches: 12. This CDR3 spans 16 amino acids. Germline CDR1 MNHNY, CDR2 SVGAGI (reference sequence). The CDR3, as DNA: TGTGCCAGCAGAATTCACGCGACAGGGGGCGAAGAAAAACTGTTTTTT. Its protein product is CASRIHATGGEEKLFF.

This chain links TRBV5-8 with TRBJ1-4; TRBD1 matches 7 bases. Trimming removed 3 bases from V and 5 bases from J; junction bases left unmatched: 4. CDR1 is SGHTS, CDR2 YDEGEE, per germline. The CDR3 has 14 amino acids. CDR3 sequence: CASSYRDSNEKLFF. For the CDR3, the DNA is TGTGCCAGCAGCTATCGGGACAGCAATGAAAAACTGTTTTTT.

The chain employs TRBV29-1 and TRBJ2-1; a weak D match, TRBD1 (6 bases). Trimming pared 5 bases from V and 3 bases from J, leaving 11 bases between. Germline CDR1 is SQVTM and CDR2 is ANQGSEA. The CDR3 covers 13 residues. As DNA, the CDR3 is TGCAGCGTTTCCGGGACAAGCTACAATGAGCAGTTCTTC. This codes for CSVSGTSYNEQFF.

The rearrangement links TRBV7-9 to TRBJ2-5, with 7 positions matching TRBD1. Germline values: CDR1 SEHNR, CDR2 FQNEAQ (reference sequence). Germline trimming cut 2 bases from V and 5 bases from J; bases unmatched to any gene: 8. The CDR3 loop spans 15 amino acids. CDR3 bases: TGTGCCAGCAGCTTACTTTCAGGGGGTCCCGAGACCCAGTACTTC. Encoded protein: CASSLLSGGPETQYF.

This clone appeared a few times. The chain combines TRBV27 with TRBJ2-7; no firm D call. Germline V gene data show CDR1 as MNHEY and CDR2 as SMNVEV (reference sequence). CDR3 length equals 13 residues. Trimming shortened V by 4 bases and J by 4 bases, and 11 bases separated the two germline ends. This CDR3 is CASSSRRSYEQYF. The CDR3 region has the DNA TGTGCCAGCAGTTCCCGGCGATCATACGAGCAGTACTTC.

The chain recombines TRBV5-1 with TRBJ2-3, with 7 bases matching TRBD1. J gave up 0 bases and V 1 base, and 8 bases lay outside the gene matches. CDR3 size: 17 residues. Germline values: CDR1 SGHRS, CDR2 YFSETQ. CDR3 DNA: TGCGCCAGCAGCTTGTGGGGACAGACATCTAGCACAGATACGCAGTATTTT. It is translated as CASSLWGQTSSTDTQYF.

This clone was recorded a few times. V gene TRBV5-4 combines with J gene TRBJ1-1; 7 nucleotides align to TRBD1. In germline, CDR1 is SGHNT, CDR2 YYREEE (reference sequence). V was pared by 4 bases and J by 4 bases, with 10 bases of the junction left unmatched. This CDR3 is 15 amino acids long. For the CDR3, the DNA is TGTGCCAGCAGCCCCTCGACAGGGTTAGGCACTGAAGCTTTCTTT. It specifies CASSPSTGLGTEAFF.

The CDR3 coding sequence is TGTGCCAGCAGCCAAGATTGGGACGGATCCTACGAGCAGTACTTC. It encodes CASSQDWDGSYEQYF. The rearrangement links TRBV4-2 to TRBJ2-7, with D perhaps given as TRBD1 or TRBD2 (5 bases each). Trimming pared 0 bases from V and 1 base from J, leaving 10 bases between. The CDR3 is made up of 15 amino acids. In germline, CDR1 is LGHNA, CDR2 YNFKEQ.

The chain uses TRBV18 and TRBJ1-5; D remains ambiguous. CDR1 and CDR2 from the germline V gene are KGHSH and LQKENI. The CDR3 spans 13 residues. Trimming removed 4 bases at V and 3 bases at J, with 7 bases between. The CDR3 region is CASSQVLNQPQHF. CDR3 nucleotide sequence: TGTGCCAGCTCACAGGTCCTCAATCAGCCCCAGCATTTT.

The chain has TRBV7-2 and TRBJ2-7; 8 bases map to TRBD2. The germline gives CDR1 SGHTA, CDR2 FQGNSA. Trimming cost V 5 bases and J 2 bases; bases outside gene matches: 5. This CDR3 region has 14 residues. The CDR3 region is CASSPDSGAYEQYF. The CDR3, as DNA: TGTGCCAGCAGCCCAGATAGCGGGGCCTACGAGCAGTACTTC.